A selection of T cell receptor beta chains follows, all from one sample in a study of cytomegalovirus exposure and HLA in healthy donors. The table came from immunoSEQ multiplex PCR; TCRdb's copy has only in-frame clones and leaves some out. The sample lists some 110,000 clones, roughly 80% occurring once. Sequencing input: PBMCs. Receptor source: a young man in good health and CMV-seronegative. Both conserved end residues are part of each CDR3. A D gene is named only where the DNA matches it firmly. Clone size appears in some rows only: once, few, many, or a class for an expanded clone.

J | D | V | size | length | CDR3 | DNA
TRBJ1-2 | TRBD1 | TRBV7-9 | - | 15 | CASSLVRTGVDGYTF | TGTGCCAGCAGCTTAGTCCGGACAGGAGTGGATGGCTACACCTTC
TRBJ2-7 | - | TRBV11-2 | - | 14 | CASSLAPGGVEQYF | TGTGCCAGCAGCTTAGCCCCGGGGGGCGTCGAGCAGTACTTC
TRBJ2-2 | - | TRBV19 | - | 15 | CASSPGQGFTGELFF | TGTGCCAGTAGTCCCGGCCAGGGCTTCACCGGGGAGCTGTTTTTT
TRBJ2-2 | - | TRBV6-5 | - | 13 | CASSYPTGGELFF | TGTGCCAGCAGTTACCCTACAGGAGGGGAGCTGTTTTTT
TRBJ2-3 | TRBD2 | TRBV18 | - | 18 | CASSPLAGGPPGTDTQYF | TGTGCCAGCTCACCACTAGCGGGGGGCCCCCCCGGCACAGATACGCAGTATTTT
TRBJ1-5 | TRBD1 | TRBV19 | - | 14 | CASSADRSNQPQHF | TGTGCCAGTAGTGCGGACAGGAGCAATCAGCCCCAGCATTTT
TRBJ1-3 | - | TRBV10-3 | - | 14 | CAIQEGFSGNTIYF | TGTGCCATCCAGGAGGGGTTCTCTGGAAACACCATATATTTT
TRBJ2-5 | - | TRBV10-3 | - | 13 | CAISEEASGTQYF | TGTGCCATCAGTGAGGAGGCTAGTGGGACCCAGTACTTC
TRBJ2-4 | - | TRBV19 | - | 16 | CASSIGDTIAKNIQYF | TGTGCCAGTAGTATAGGGGACACGATAGCCAAAAACATTCAGTACTTC
TRBJ1-2 | - | TRBV21-1 | once | 14 | CASSSGTDVNGYTF | TGTGCCAGCAGCTCCGGGACAGATGTAAATGGCTACACCTTC
TRBJ2-5 | - | TRBV28 | - | 14 | CASRQYRVQETQYF | TGTGCCAGCAGACAATACAGGGTCCAAGAGACCCAGTACTTC
TRBJ1-4 | - | TRBV7-9 | - | 15 | CASSFFGTGREKLFF | TGTGCCAGCAGCTTTTTTGGAACAGGGCGGGAAAAACTGTTTTTT
TRBJ1-1 | - | TRBV4-1 | - | 17 | CASSLPTGPKTWTEAFF | TGCGCCAGCAGCTTGCCGACAGGACCTAAGACGTGGACTGAAGCTTTCTTT
TRBJ1-2 | TRBD1 | TRBV28 | - | 18 | CASSSLEPRTGSLYGYTF | TGTGCCAGCTCATCCCTTGAACCTCGGACAGGTTCACTCTATGGCTACACCTTC
TRBJ2-1 | TRBD1 | TRBV27 | - | 16 | CASSLPNRGSYNEQFF | TGTGCCAGCAGTTTACCCAACAGGGGTTCCTACAATGAGCAGTTCTTC
TRBJ2-3 | TRBD2 | TRBV6-4 | few | 16 | CASSGTSGGATDTQYF | TGTGCCAGCAGTGGGACTAGCGGGGGGGCCACAGATACGCAGTATTTT
TRBJ2-6 | TRBD2 | TRBV4-2 | many | 16 | CASSQAGGLGANVLTF | TGTGCCAGCAGCCAAGCGGGGGGGCTTGGGGCCAACGTCCTGACTTTC
TRBJ1-6 | TRBD1 | TRBV7-9 | - | 16 | CASSSRLQGTYSPLHF | TGTGCCAGCAGCTCCCGCCTACAGGGGACCTATTCACCCCTCCACTTT
TRBJ2-1 | TRBD2 | TRBV12-5 | - | 17 | CASGLVRSGGVSGEQFF | TGTGCTAGTGGTTTGGTAAGAAGCGGGGGGGTTAGCGGTGAGCAGTTCTTC
TRBJ2-7 | - | TRBV7-8 | - | 13 | CSSNNRQAYEQYF | TGTTCCAGCAACAACAGGCAGGCTTACGAGCAGTACTTC
TRBJ2-5 | TRBD1 | TRBV5-1 | - | 14 | CASSGGTGLETQYF | TGCGCCAGCAGCGGGGGGACAGGGCTAGAGACCCAGTACTTC
TRBJ2-5 | TRBD2 | TRBV27 | once | 13 | CASSSSGTGAQYF | TGTGCCAGCTCGTCTAGCGGGACGGGGGCCCAGTACTTC
TRBJ2-2 | TRBD2 | TRBV9 | few | 17 | CASSVKSGGGSHGELFF | TGTGCCAGCAGCGTGAAAAGCGGGGGGGGGTCCCACGGGGAGCTGTTTTTT
TRBJ2-7 | - | TRBV19 | - | 13 | CASSIAARGEQYF | TGTGCCAGTAGTATAGCGGCCAGGGGCGAGCAGTACTTC
TRBJ1-4 | - | TRBV6-1 | - | 13 | CASSEAGAEKLFF | TGTGCCAGCAGTGAAGCGGGGGCGGAAAAACTGTTTTTT
TRBJ2-7 | TRBD1 | TRBV2 | once | 14 | CASRDRGKAYEQYF | TGTGCCAGCAGAGACAGGGGGAAGGCCTACGAGCAGTACTTC
TRBJ2-7 | - | TRBV28 | once | 12 | CASSPRAYEQYF | TGTGCCAGCAGTCCCCGAGCCTACGAGCAGTACTTC
TRBJ1-6 | - | TRBV9 | once | 15 | CASSVGDSLNSPLHF | TGTGCCAGCAGCGTAGGTGACAGCCTCAATTCACCCCTCCACTTT
TRBJ2-3 | - | TRBV5-1 | once | 15 | CASSLGGVSKDTQYF | TGCGCCAGCAGCTTGGGGGGGGTATCGAAGGATACGCAGTATTTT
TRBJ2-3 | TRBD2 | TRBV6-4 | - | 16 | CASSDGTSGGADTQYF | TGTGCCAGCAGTGACGGGACTAGCGGGGGGGCAGATACGCAGTATTTT
TRBJ1-1 | - | TRBV7-2 | - | 13 | CASSLSGLAEAFF | TGTGCCAGCAGCTTATCAGGGCTCGCTGAAGCTTTCTTT
TRBJ2-1 | - | TRBV7-9 | - | 15 | CASSSRGGPDNEQFF | TGTGCCAGCAGCTCCCGCGGAGGGCCGGACAATGAGCAGTTCTTC
TRBJ1-3 | - | TRBV6-5 | - | 15 | CASSRQAVGGNTIYF | TGTGCCAGCAGCCGACAGGCTGTGGGTGGAAACACCATATATTTT
TRBJ2-7 | TRBD1 | TRBV5-6 | - | 16 | CASSKPGQGAAYEQYF | TGTGCCAGCAGCAAGCCCGGACAGGGTGCGGCCTACGAGCAGTACTTC
TRBJ1-4 | TRBD1 | TRBV5-6 | - | 16 | CASSLGDRGHNEKLFF | TGTGCCAGCAGCTTGGGGGACAGGGGTCATAATGAAAAACTGTTTTTT
TRBJ2-5 | - | TRBV15 | once | 14 | CATSGVGAQETQYF | TGTGCCACCAGCGGGGTAGGGGCCCAAGAGACCCAGTACTTC
TRBJ2-7 | - | TRBV5-1 | - | 13 | CASSLSPSGEQYF | TGCGCCAGCAGCTTGAGTCCCTCGGGCGAGCAGTACTTC
TRBJ1-5 | - | TRBV6-5 | - | 14 | CASSPRYSNQPQHF | TGTGCCAGCAGTCCTCGGTATAGCAATCAGCCCCAGCATTTT
TRBJ2-7 | TRBD2 | TRBV5-1 | - | 16 | CASSHNTRGGAGEQYF | TGCGCCAGCAGCCACAATACTCGCGGGGGGGCCGGCGAGCAGTACTTC
TRBJ2-5 | TRBD1 | TRBV7-7 | - | 13 | CASSLTRGETQYF | TGTGCCAGCAGCTTGACCAGGGGGGAGACCCAGTACTTC
TRBJ2-5 | - | TRBV7-2 | - | 14 | CASSLAAWAETQYF | TGTGCCAGCAGCTTAGCCGCCTGGGCGGAGACCCAGTACTTC
TRBJ2-3 | TRBD2 | TRBV5-6 | - | 19 | CASSSTGTSGGLSTDTQYF | TGTGCCAGCAGCTCTACCGGGACTAGCGGGGGCCTTAGCACAGATACGCAGTATTTT
TRBJ2-3 | TRBD2 | TRBV4-3 | - | 16 | CASSQGSSGATDTQYF | TGCGCCAGCAGCCAAGGTTCCAGCGGGGCGACAGATACGCAGTATTTT
TRBJ2-1 | - | TRBV2 | - | 16 | CASGAEGLVGGNEQFF | TGTGCCAGCGGGGCTGAGGGGCTAGTAGGGGGCAATGAGCAGTTCTTC
TRBJ2-3 | - | TRBV19 | - | 16 | CATARVGRGYPDTQYF | TGTGCCACTGCACGGGTGGGCAGGGGATACCCAGATACGCAGTATTTT
TRBJ2-7 | TRBD2 | TRBV5-6 | few | 19 | CASSFIQFHPGTSFYEQYF | TGTGCCAGCAGCTTTATACAATTCCATCCCGGGACTAGCTTCTACGAGCAGTACTTC
TRBJ2-7 | TRBD1 | TRBV19 | few | 12 | CASSRQGYEQYF | TGTGCCAGTAGTCGACAGGGCTACGAGCAGTACTTC
TRBJ1-1 | - | TRBV14 | - | 14 | CASSQREWFTEAFF | TGTGCCAGCAGCCAAAGGGAGTGGTTCACTGAAGCTTTCTTT
TRBJ2-5 | - | TRBV5-1 | few | 13 | CASSLGSEETQYF | TGCGCCAGCAGCTTGGGGTCAGAAGAGACCCAGTACTTC
TRBJ2-2 | - | TRBV27 | - | 10 | CASLPGELFF | TGTGCCAGCCTCCCCGGGGAGCTGTTTTTT
TRBJ1-1 | - | TRBV11-2 | once | 14 | CASSLRAGNTEAFF | TGTGCCAGCAGCTTAAGAGCAGGGAACACTGAAGCTTTCTTT
TRBJ2-1 | TRBD1 | TRBV27 | few | 16 | CASSSRWTGEIDEQFF | TGTGCCAGCAGTTCCCGATGGACAGGGGAAATCGATGAGCAGTTCTTC
TRBJ1-4 | - | TRBV28 | - | 14 | CASSWGATNEKLFF | TGTGCCAGCAGTTGGGGGGCAACTAATGAAAAACTGTTTTTT
TRBJ2-5 | TRBD2 | TRBV2 | - | 15 | CASDLAGGNQETQYF | TGTGCCAGCGACCTAGCGGGGGGCAACCAAGAGACCCAGTACTTC